These T cell receptor beta chains were read from a single sample in a study of cytomegalovirus exposure and HLA in healthy donors. Only in-frame clones appear in the TCRdb table, and some are missing; sequencing was by immunoSEQ multiplex PCR. The listing contains under 40,000 clones. The sample consisted of PBMCs. The receptors stem from a woman aged 40 to 50 in good health and CMV-seropositive. CDR3s include the opening cysteine and the closing phenylalanine or tryptophan. A D gene is named only where the DNA matches it firmly.

>NA|TRBJ2-3|TRBV11-3
CASSPSGSTGTDTQYF
TGTGCCAGCAGTCCCTCGGGTAGTACGGGCACAGATACGCAGTATTTT
>NA|TRBJ2-5|TRBV7-2
CASSLIMSQETQYF
TGTGCCAGCAGCTTAATTATGTCCCAAGAGACCCAGTACTTC
>NA|TRBJ2-1|TRBV7-8
CASSFWSGAPDEQFF
TGTGCCAGCAGCTTTTGGAGCGGAGCTCCGGATGAGCAGTTCTTC
>NA|TRBJ2-2|TRBV7-2
CASRTGGPFGELFF
TGTGCCAGCAGGACCGGCGGGCCCTTCGGGGAGCTGTTTTTT
>NA|TRBJ2-1|TRBV29-1
CSVDTPPFF
TGCAGCGTCGACACCCCCCCGTTCTTC
>NA|TRBJ1-4|TRBV7-2
CASSSQRAVLFF
TGTGCCAGCAGCTCACAGCGGGCGGTCCTGTTTTTT
>TRBD2|TRBJ2-5|TRBV5-4
CASSPLAGEETQYF
TGTGCCAGCAGCCCCCTAGCGGGGGAAGAGACCCAGTACTTC
>TRBD1|TRBJ2-5|TRBV5-1
CASSQTGEETQYF
TGCGCCAGCTCCCAGACAGGGGAAGAGACCCAGTACTTC
>NA|TRBJ2-1|TRBV10-3
CAIKWANEQFF
TGTGCCATCAAGTGGGCCAATGAGCAGTTCTTC
>TRBD2|TRBJ2-2|TRBV5-1
CASSAGLAGGPSGELFF
TGCGCCAGCAGCGCAGGACTAGCGGGAGGGCCCTCCGGGGAGCTGTTTTTT
>NA|TRBJ2-1|TRBV28
CASSFWTVGDNEQFF
TGTGCCAGCAGTTTCTGGACCGTAGGGGACAATGAGCAGTTCTTC
>NA|TRBJ1-1|TRBV19
CASSIAPCTAEAFF
TGTGCCAGTAGTATAGCCCCATGTACAGCTGAAGCTTTCTTT
>TRBD1|TRBJ2-7|TRBV7-6
CASSSYPAGGQPYEQYF
TGTGCCAGCAGCTCCTACCCGGCAGGGGGACAGCCCTACGAGCAGTACTTC
>NA|TRBJ2-7|TRBV9
CASSLGGEAYEQYF
TGTGCCAGCAGCTTAGGGGGGGAGGCCTACGAGCAGTACTTC
>TRBD1|TRBJ2-5|TRBV7-8
CASGTGLKETQYF
TGTGCCAGCGGGACAGGGTTGAAAGAGACCCAGTACTTC
>NA|TRBJ2-1|TRBV6-1
CASNGGGSFEQFF
TGTGCCAGCAACGGGGGCGGGAGCTTTGAGCAGTTCTTC
>NA|TRBJ2-2|TRBV2
CASTGRANTGELFF
TGTGCCAGCACCGGGCGGGCGAACACCGGGGAGCTGTTTTTT
>NA|TRBJ2-7|TRBV13
CASSGRNRERDGQYF
TGTGCCAGCAGCGGACGTAACAGGGAGAGAGACGGGCAGTACTTC
>TRBD1|TRBJ1-6|TRBV27
CASSYLSLGQGDSPLHF
TGTGCCAGCAGTTACCTGTCTTTGGGACAGGGAGATTCACCCCTCCACTTT
>TRBD2|TRBJ2-7|TRBV27
CASSQRDGSYEQYF
TGTGCCAGCAGTCAGCGGGACGGCTCCTACGAGCAGTACTTC
>TRBD2|TRBJ2-1|TRBV2
CASSPGLSFYNEQFF
TGTGCCAGCAGTCCGGGACTATCTTTCTACAATGAGCAGTTCTTC
>NA|TRBJ2-2|TRBV6-5
CASSFAVSSTGELFF
TGTGCCAGCAGTTTTGCGGTCTCGAGCACCGGGGAGCTGTTTTTT
>TRBD1|TRBJ1-3|TRBV6-1
CASREGTASGNTIYF
TGTGCCAGCAGAGAAGGGACAGCCTCTGGAAACACCATATATTTT
>NA|TRBJ2-5|TRBV28
CASVEGVGETQYF
TGTGCCAGCGTTGAGGGTGTGGGGGAGACCCAGTACTTC
>NA|TRBJ1-2|TRBV9
CASSVEGMVGYTF
TGTGCCAGCAGCGTAGAGGGGATGGTTGGCTACACCTTC
>TRBD1|TRBJ1-3|TRBV4-3
CASSSDSDRAIGNTIYF
TGCGCCAGCAGCTCCGATTCCGACAGGGCCATTGGAAACACCATATATTTT
>TRBD1|TRBJ1-2|TRBV6-6
CASSPGGGYGYTF
TGTGCCAGCAGTCCAGGGGGAGGCTATGGCTACACCTTC